This T cell receptor beta chain was profiled in a study of glioma-infiltrating T cells. Looking at the study overall: Low-grade gliomas were grade II; glioblastomas were grade IV at initial diagnosis.

The study's findings and limits: Gliomas, especially low-grade, showed above-expected tissue-blood divergence; non-neoplastic patients showed below.

Many counts were recorded for this clonotype. Antigen unknown. CDR1 SGHTA and CDR2 FQGNSA come from the germline V gene. V shed 6 bases, J shed 1 base, and the junction held 6 bases outside the gene matches. The CDR3 spans 14 residues. The iRepertoire nested amplicon-rescue multiplex PCR amplified TCR alpha and beta CDR3s from RNA. A single record per CDR3 protein comes from TCRdb applying MiXCR to the multiplex PCR reads. The data show 400,000 or so distinct CDR3 sequences, 41% seen once. Specimen: glioma tissue, nonneoplastic brain tissue, or PBMCs (not recorded which). This clonotype was sampled from a human donor with low-grade glioma or glioblastoma, undergoing nonglioma brain surgery, or in good health (not recorded which). This chain links TRBV7-2 with TRBJ2-7; 7 positions match TRBD2. The DNA of the CDR3 is TGTGCCAGCAGTTTGTCTAGCGGTTCCTACGAGCAGTACTTC. It is translated as CASSLSSGSYEQYF.